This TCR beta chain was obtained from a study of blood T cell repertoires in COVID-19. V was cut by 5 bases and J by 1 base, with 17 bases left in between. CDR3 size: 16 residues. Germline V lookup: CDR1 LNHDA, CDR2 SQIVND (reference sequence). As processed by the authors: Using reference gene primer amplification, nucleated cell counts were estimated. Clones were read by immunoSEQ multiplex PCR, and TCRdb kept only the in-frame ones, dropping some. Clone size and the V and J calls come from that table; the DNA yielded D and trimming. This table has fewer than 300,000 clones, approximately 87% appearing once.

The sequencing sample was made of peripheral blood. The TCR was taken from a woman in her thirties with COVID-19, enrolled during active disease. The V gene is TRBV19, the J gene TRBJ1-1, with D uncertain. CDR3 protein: CASSSAMYNRNTEAFF. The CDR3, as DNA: TGTGCCAGTAGTTCTGCGATGTATAATAGGAACACTGAAGCTTTCTTT.